The source of this T cell receptor (beta chain) is a study of blood T cell repertoires in COVID-19. In the original processing: Amplification with reference gene primers provided the estimates of nucleated cell counts. This table comes from immunoSEQ multiplex PCR, and its TCRdb copy is limited to in-frame clones, with some not included. That table supplies the V and J calls and clone size; D and trimming were determined from the DNA. The table records some 110,000 clones, 75% to 90% of them present only once. This clone has more than one count but fewer than ten. Germline CDR1 reads SGHVS; CDR2 reads FNYEAQ. Germline trimming cut 1 base from V and 0 bases from J; bases unmatched to any gene: 11. The CDR3 covers 19 residues.

The chain links TRBV7-6 to TRBJ2-1, with 8 positions matching TRBD2. This receptor was obtained from a woman between 65 and 79 years old with acute or convalescent COVID-19. The sequenced sample consisted of peripheral blood. This CDR3 reads CASSLGSEGSGGSYNEQFF. Here the CDR3 DNA reads TGTGCCAGCAGCTTAGGATCGGAAGGGAGCGGGGGCTCCTACAATGAGCAGTTCTTC.